This T cell receptor beta chain was captured by sequencing in a study of identical twins. Findings of the study overall: Fewer insertions were carried by abundant cord blood beta clonotypes, but none was seen in memory repertoires. Partial confounding of zero-insertion analyses by invariant MAIT and iNKT cells was possible. Excess twin sharing in beta out-of-frame sequences was weaker. Models, which agreed with sharing between unrelated individuals, nonetheless underestimated the out-of-frame TCR alpha sharing seen in monozygotic twins.

TCRdb re-called the 5' RACE reads with MiXCR, one entry per CDR3 protein. The sample holds 450,000 to 600,000 distinct CDR3 sequences, approximately 20% seen once. Per germline, CDR1 SGHRS and CDR2 YFSETQ. This CDR3 region has 15 residues. The germline V and J ends were trimmed by 1 base and 0 bases, with 8 bases remaining between them. This clonotype appeared many times. Its specificity is unknown. The data also belong to a second study, concerning yellow fever vaccine responses in identical twins.

The chain links TRBV5-1 to TRBJ2-1, with D uncertain. The sample was CD4+ T cells sorted from blood. This sequence was found in a woman younger than 30 in good health. The chain's CDR3 is CASSLSGYSYNEQFF. CDR3 coding DNA: TGCGCCAGCAGCTTGTCCGGTTACTCCTACAATGAGCAGTTCTTC.